Presented here are 5 T cell receptor beta chains from one specimen sequenced in a study of T-cell reconstitution after alpha-beta-depleted transplantation in children. Unique molecular identifiers were used to barcode this TCRbeta library. MiXCR, run by TCRdb on the PCR reads, gives a single entry per CDR3 protein. Among more than 200,000 distinct CDR3 sequences listed, 9.7% were seen once. Sample: PBMCs from the stem cell graft donor, taken from the stem cell graft. Receptors originate from a human donor who donated a stem cell graft to a child with SCID.

This clonotype was counted ten times or more. CDR3 sequence reads: CASSFGVGSEAFF. The CDR3 DNA follows: TGTGCCAGCAGCTTCGGCGTCGGGTCTGAAGCTTTCTTT. This chain joins TRBV7-9 and TRBJ1-1; D unresolved. The CDR3 has 13 residues. V dropped 3 bases and J dropped 6 bases, with 11 bases sitting between them. The germline V gene has CDR1 SEHNR and CDR2 FQNEAQ (reference sequence). Looking up the rest from reference TRBV7-9 and TRBJ1-1 gives the full variable domain: DTGVSQNPRHKITKRGQNVTFRCDPISEHNRLYWYRQTLGQGPEFLTYFQNEAQLEKSRLLSDRFSAERPKGSFSTLEIQRTEQGDSAMYLCASSFGVGSEAFFGQGTRLTVV.

This clonotype was recorded many times. The chain joins TRBV10-1 to TRBJ2-1; weak D call: TRBD2 (6 bases). This CDR3 is 15 amino acids long. Trimming took 4 bases from V and 5 from J, leaving 15 bases between them. Germline V gene lookup returns CDR1 WNHNN and CDR2 SYGVQD (reference sequence). CDR3 sequence: CASSVRGLGDNEQFF. CDR3 nucleotides: TGCGCCAGCAGTGTTCGGGGGTTAGGGGACAATGAGCAGTTCTTC.

This clonotype was seen many times. The V gene is TRBV7-2, the J gene TRBJ2-2, with TRBD1 matching 8 bases. Germline loops: CDR1 SGHTA, CDR2 FQGNSA. The CDR3 sequence is 15 residues long. V trimming: 7 bases; J trimming: 1 base; junction bases outside the gene matches: 5. CDR3 loop: CASILDRVNTGELFF. Written as DNA, the CDR3 is TGTGCCAGCATCCTGGACAGGGTGAACACCGGGGAGCTGTTTTTT.

This clonotype was detected ten times or more. The CDR3 DNA follows: TGTGCCAGCAGTTTAAGGCCAGGGGTGGGCACTGAAGCTTTCTTT. Its translation: CASSLRPGVGTEAFF. The chain links TRBV27 to TRBJ1-1; D may be TRBD1 (6 bases). The germline gives CDR1 MNHEY, CDR2 SMNVEV (reference sequence). Trimming took off 2 bases at V and 4 bases at J, with 14 bases between the two ends. This CDR3 region has 15 residues.

In regard to this clonotype: This may arise from a read error, as a much more abundant clone is one base away. The chain is built from TRBV5-1 and TRBJ2-5, with D unresolved. This CDR3 spans 13 amino acids. In germline, CDR1 is SGHRS, CDR2 YFSETQ. The CDR3 nucleotides read TGCGCCAGCAGCTCCTGGTACCAAGAGACCCGGTACTTC. As protein: CASSSWYQETRYF. Full variable domain (rest looked up from reference TRBV5-1 and TRBJ2-5): KAGVTQTPRYLIKTRGQQVTLSCSPISGHRSVSWYQQTPGQGLQFLFEYFSETQRNKGNFPGRFSGRQFSNSRSEMNVSTLELGDSALYLCASSSWYQETRYFGPGTRLLVL.